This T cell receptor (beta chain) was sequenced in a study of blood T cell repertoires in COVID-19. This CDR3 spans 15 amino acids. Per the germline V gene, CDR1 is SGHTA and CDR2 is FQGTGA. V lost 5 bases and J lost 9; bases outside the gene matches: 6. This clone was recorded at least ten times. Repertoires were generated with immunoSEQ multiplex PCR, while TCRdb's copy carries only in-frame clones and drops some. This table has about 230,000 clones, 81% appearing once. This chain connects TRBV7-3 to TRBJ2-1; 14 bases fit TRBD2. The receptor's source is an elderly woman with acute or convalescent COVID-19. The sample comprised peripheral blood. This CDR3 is CASSRGLAGVFEQFF. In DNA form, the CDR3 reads TGTGCCAGCAGCAGGGGACTAGCGGGAGTATTTGAGCAGTTCTTC. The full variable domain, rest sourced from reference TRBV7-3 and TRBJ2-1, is GAGVSQTPSNKVTEKGKYVELRCDPISGHTALYWYRQSLGQGPEFLIYFQGTGAADDSGLPNDRFFAVRPEGSVSTLKIQRTERGDSAVYLCASSRGLAGVFEQFFGPGTRLTVL.